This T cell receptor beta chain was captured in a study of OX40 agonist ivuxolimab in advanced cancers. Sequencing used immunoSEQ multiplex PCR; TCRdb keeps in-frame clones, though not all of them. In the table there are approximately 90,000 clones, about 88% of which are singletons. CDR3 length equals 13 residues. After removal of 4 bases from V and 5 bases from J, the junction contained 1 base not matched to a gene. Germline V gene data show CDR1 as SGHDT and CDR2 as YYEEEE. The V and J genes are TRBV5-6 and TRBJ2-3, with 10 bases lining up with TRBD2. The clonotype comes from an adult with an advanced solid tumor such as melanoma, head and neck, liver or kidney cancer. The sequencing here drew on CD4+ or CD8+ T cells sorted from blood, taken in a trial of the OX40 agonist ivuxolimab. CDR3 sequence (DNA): TGTGCCAGCAGCCTAGCGGGAGTAGATACGCAGTATTTT. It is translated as CASSLAGVDTQYF.